The entry below describes one T cell receptor (beta chain). These data come from a study of control samples from healthy donors and cancer patients. V was trimmed by 3 bases and J by 4 bases, leaving 6 bases between them. This CDR3 has 12 residues. Some clones are missing from TCRdb's copy, which holds only in-frame ones; the method was immunoSEQ multiplex PCR. The table includes about 55,000 clones, around 97% detected once. The sequenced sample consisted of blood. V and J are TRBV12-3 or TRBV12-4 and TRBJ1-1; D remains unclear. The clonotype was recovered from a woman under 40 in good health. The CDR3 region has the DNA TGTGCCAGCAGTTTTGAGGGCACTGAAGCTTTCTTT. Translating gives CASSFEGTEAFF.